The rows below give T cell receptor beta chains drawn from one sample of a study of T-cell reconstitution after alpha-beta-depleted transplantation in children. TCRdb redid the calling of the PCR reads with MiXCR, one entry per CDR3 protein. The data show approximately 170,000 distinct CDR3 sequences, around 10% seen once. The specimen was PBMCs, collected before TCRalphabeta/CD19-depleted stem cell transplant. These TCRs come from a boy between 2 and 15 years old with acute myeloid leukemia, due to receive a stem cell transplant. Both conserved end residues are part of each CDR3. The D gene is left open where the match is weak. Part of the rows lack a size; the others show once, few, many or a class for expanded clones.

J gene,CDR3 length,D gene,clone size,V gene,CDR3 protein,CDR3 DNA
TRBJ2-1,14,TRBD2,many,TRBV27,CASRASGLGNEQFF,TGTGCCAGCAGGGCATCGGGACTAGGCAATGAGCAGTTCTTC
TRBJ1-1,15,-,many,TRBV20-1,CSARRGGGWDTEAFF,TGCAGTGCTCGGAGAGGGGGAGGGTGGGACACTGAAGCTTTCTTT
TRBJ2-7,15,TRBD2,many,TRBV18,CASSPGLAGTYEQYF,TGTGCCAGCTCACCGGGGCTAGCGGGAACCTACGAGCAGTACTTC
TRBJ1-2,15,-,many,TRBV12-3/TRBV12-4,CASSFSAGTNYGYTF,TGTGCCAGCAGTTTTTCGGCAGGAACTAACTATGGCTACACCTTC
TRBJ2-1,15,-,-,TRBV7-2,CASSLAGGYYNEQFF,TGTGCCAGCAGCTTAGCAGGCGGGTACTACAATGAGCAGTTCTTC
TRBJ2-7,13,TRBD1,many,TRBV20-1,CSAPGTGDYEQYF,TGCAGTGCTCCTGGGACAGGGGACTACGAGCAGTACTTC
TRBJ2-3,15,-,many,TRBV5-1,CASSLNRVGTDTQYF,TGCGCCAGCAGCTTGAACAGGGTTGGCACAGATACGCAGTATTTT
TRBJ1-2,13,-,many,TRBV29-1,CSVETHLGSGYTF,TGCAGCGTTGAAACGCACCTGGGAAGCGGCTACACCTTC
TRBJ2-1,13,-,many,TRBV9,CASSALRSNEQFF,TGTGCCAGCAGCGCCCTCAGGAGCAATGAGCAGTTCTTC
TRBJ2-1,16,-,few,TRBV5-1,CASSSPRGDSYNEQFF,TGCGCCAGCAGCTCGCCCAGGGGGGACAGTTACAATGAGCAGTTCTTC
TRBJ1-1,13,-,-,TRBV2,CARPRGLNTEAFF,TGTGCCCGCCCCAGGGGCCTGAACACTGAAGCTTTCTTT
TRBJ2-1,18,TRBD2,many,TRBV27,CASSLSVVRLAGVNEQFF,TGTGCCAGCAGTTTATCGGTGGTTAGGCTAGCGGGAGTGAATGAGCAGTTCTTC
TRBJ2-1,16,TRBD1,many,TRBV20-1,CSAPQGAEGPQNEQFF,TGCAGTGCTCCCCAGGGGGCGGAGGGCCCCCAAAATGAGCAGTTCTTC
TRBJ1-1,12,-,many,TRBV24-1,CATSGGGTEAFF,TGTGCCACCAGCGGTGGGGGCACTGAAGCTTTCTTT
TRBJ2-7,16,TRBD1,many,TRBV13,CASSLGGQGGSYEQYF,TGTGCCAGCAGCTTAGGGGGACAGGGGGGGTCCTACGAGCAGTACTTC
TRBJ2-1,16,-,many,TRBV5-1,CASSLDSGPSYNEQFF,TGCGCCAGCAGCTTGGATTCGGGTCCCTCCTACAATGAGCAGTTCTTC
TRBJ1-4,14,-,many,TRBV12-3/TRBV12-4,CASSSGAVNEKLFF,TGTGCCAGCAGTTCAGGGGCGGTTAATGAAAAACTGTTTTTT
TRBJ2-1,15,TRBD2,-,TRBV3-1,CATSREVPSYNEQFF,TGTGCCACCAGCCGGGAGGTCCCCTCCTACAATGAGCAGTTCTTC
TRBJ2-3,14,-,many,TRBV11-3,CASSFGRSTDTQYF,TGTGCCAGCAGCTTCGGGCGGAGCACAGATACGCAGTATTTT
TRBJ2-1,15,-,many,TRBV15,CATSRPSVGDNEQFF,TGTGCCACCAGCAGACCTAGCGTAGGGGACAATGAGCAGTTCTTC
TRBJ1-2,15,TRBD1,many,TRBV5-6,CASRERDRLNYGYTF,TGTGCCAGCAGAGAACGGGACAGGCTTAACTATGGCTACACCTTC
TRBJ1-1,16,-,many,TRBV12-3/TRBV12-4,CASSLAKRTGFTEAFF,TGTGCCAGCAGTTTAGCAAAACGTACAGGGTTTACTGAAGCTTTCTTT
TRBJ1-4,14,-,-,TRBV12-3/TRBV12-4,CASSLQATNEKLFF,TGTGCCAGCAGTTTACAGGCTACGAATGAAAAACTGTTTTTT
TRBJ2-7,14,-,many,TRBV12-3/TRBV12-4,CASSRYGGSYEQYF,TGTGCCAGCAGCCGCTATGGTGGTTCCTACGAGCAGTACTTC
TRBJ2-3,14,TRBD1,many,TRBV29-1,CSLNPQGASDTQYF,TGCAGCCTTAACCCACAGGGGGCATCAGATACGCAGTATTTT
TRBJ2-2,15,-,many,TRBV4-1,CASSQSVGGPGELFF,TGCGCCAGCAGCCAGTCCGTGGGGGGGCCCGGGGAGCTGTTTTTT
TRBJ2-3,14,-,many,TRBV12-3/TRBV12-4,CASSFNRMLDTQYF,TGTGCCAGCAGTTTTAACAGGATGTTGGATACGCAGTATTTT
TRBJ1-1,14,TRBD1,many,TRBV6-5,CASSYSDRDTEAFF,TGTGCCAGCAGTTACTCGGACAGGGACACTGAAGCTTTCTTT
TRBJ2-3,15,-,many,TRBV12-3/TRBV12-4,CASSPQSPELDTQYF,TGTGCCAGCAGTCCACAGAGCCCGGAATTGGATACGCAGTATTTT
TRBJ1-4,13,-,many,TRBV4-1,CASRAVQNEKLFF,TGCGCCAGCCGAGCCGTGCAGAATGAAAAACTGTTTTTT
TRBJ1-1,11,TRBD1,many,TRBV30,CALTGVTEAFF,TGTGCCTTAACAGGGGTTACTGAAGCTTTCTTT
TRBJ2-7,12,-,many,TRBV28,CASSLKVYEQYF,TGTGCCAGCAGTTTAAAAGTGTACGAGCAGTACTTC
TRBJ2-1,13,-,many,TRBV10-2,CASTPDRYNEQFF,TGCGCCAGCACCCCCGACAGATACAATGAGCAGTTCTTC
TRBJ2-1,10,-,many,TRBV27,CAAGLDEQFF,TGTGCCGCAGGGCTCGATGAGCAGTTCTTC
TRBJ1-1,13,-,many,TRBV12-3/TRBV12-4,CASSLALAAEAFF,TGTGCCAGCAGTTTAGCGCTGGCCGCTGAAGCTTTCTTT
TRBJ2-1,15,-,many,TRBV5-6,CASSFLDTSYNEQFF,TGTGCCAGCAGCTTCCTGGACACCTCCTACAATGAGCAGTTCTTC
TRBJ1-1,18,TRBD1,once,TRBV28,CASSLGRDRGRGNTEAFF,TGTGCCAGCAGTTTAGGTCGGGACAGGGGGCGAGGGAACACTGAAGCTTTCTTT
TRBJ2-7,11,-,many,TRBV20-1,CSAHGPSEQYF,TGCAGTGCCCACGGACCCTCGGAGCAGTACTTC
TRBJ2-7,15,-,many,TRBV20-1,CSARDFGVSSYEQYF,TGCAGTGCTAGAGATTTTGGGGTCAGCTCCTACGAGCAGTACTTC